This TCR beta chain was found in a study of CD8 T cells in ankylosing spondylitis. MiXCR was run by TCRdb on the 5' RACE reads, yielding one entry per CDR3 protein. The sample holds some 200,000 distinct CDR3 sequences, roughly 25% seen once. The CDR3 is made up of 14 amino acids. Trimming pared 8 bases from V and 5 bases from J, leaving 13 bases between. Germline V lookup: CDR1 MNHNS, CDR2 SASEGT. V gene TRBV6-1 combines with J gene TRBJ1-6; D might be TRBD1 (5 bases). This TCR came from a male donor with ankylosing spondylitis or in good health (not recorded which). The sample taken for sequencing was blood, either unsorted or a sorted T cell fraction (not recorded which). The chain's CDR3 is CASRTGHNNSPLHF. In DNA, the CDR3 is TGTGCCAGCCGAACGGGGCATAATAATTCACCCCTCCACTTT.